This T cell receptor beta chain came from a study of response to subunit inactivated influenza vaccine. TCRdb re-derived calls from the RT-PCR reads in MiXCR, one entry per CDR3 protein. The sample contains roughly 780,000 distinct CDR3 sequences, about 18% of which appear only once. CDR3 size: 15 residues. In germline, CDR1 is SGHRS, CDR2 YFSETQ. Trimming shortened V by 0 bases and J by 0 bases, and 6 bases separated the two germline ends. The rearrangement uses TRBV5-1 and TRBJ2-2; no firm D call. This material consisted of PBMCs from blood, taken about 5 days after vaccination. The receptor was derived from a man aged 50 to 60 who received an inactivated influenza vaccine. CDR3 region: CASSLELSNTGELFF. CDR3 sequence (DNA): TGCGCCAGCAGCTTGGAACTTTCGAACACCGGGGAGCTGTTTTTT. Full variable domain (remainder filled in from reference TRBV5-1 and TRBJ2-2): KAGVTQTPRYLIKTRGQQVTLSCSPISGHRSVSWYQQTPGQGLQFLFEYFSETQRNKGNFPGRFSGRQFSNSRSEMNVSTLELGDSALYLCASSLELSNTGELFFGEGSRLTVL.